The clone carrying this T cell receptor (beta chain) was observed many times. Its matching antigen is unknown. The entry originates in a study of T cells in Graves' hyperthyroidism and ophthalmopathy. CDR1 and CDR2 (germline): KGHSH, LQKENI. The CDR3 covers 17 residues. V dropped 0 bases and J dropped 3; count of bases not matched to a gene: 7. Study-level findings and limits: A model of 13 V-J features distinguished ophthalmopathy from stable hyperthyroidism.

Hyperthyroidism, newly diagnosed and lasting under 2 months, affected patients aged 18 to 65. On the basis of clinical symptoms, serum thyroxine and TRAb, thyroid ultrasound and orbital computed tomography, diagnoses were made. TCR beta CDR3 regions were amplified from RNA. TCR CDR3 underwent first-round RT-PCR with the HTBI primer set. One entry per CDR3 protein results from TCRdb running MiXCR on the multiplex PCR reads. The table shows about 500,000 distinct CDR3 sequences, with approximately 14% occurring only once. The source material was blood. The chain uses TRBV18 and TRBJ2-3; 9 positions match TRBD2. The sequence came from a woman aged 18-35 years with Graves' hyperthyroidism. Here the CDR3 DNA reads TGTGCCAGCTCACCACCGGTTAGCGGGGGCTTAACAGATACGCAGTATTTT. This translates into CASSPPVSGGLTDTQYF.